These 24 T cell receptor beta chains were sequenced from one sample in a study of T-cell reconstitution after alpha-beta-depleted transplantation in children. Unique molecular identifiers were incorporated during preparation of the TCRbeta library. TCRdb independently ran MiXCR on the PCR reads; one entry per CDR3 protein. The repertoire holds fewer than 500,000 distinct CDR3 sequences, with around two fifths as singletons. Sequences were derived from PBMCs, sampled before TCRalphabeta/CD19-depleted stem cell transplant. The receptor set was obtained from a girl aged 2-10 years with aplastic anemia, due to receive a stem cell transplant.

The chain has TRBV6-1 and TRBJ1-6; TRBD1 agrees at 7 bases. Per the germline V gene, CDR1 is MNHNS and CDR2 is SASEGT. Losses at the gene ends were 8 bases for V and 7 bases for J; bases not matched to a gene: 11. The CDR3 spans 15 residues. CDR3 region: CASRQAPGQNSPLHF. The CDR3 DNA reads TGTGCCAGCCGACAGGCCCCGGGACAGAATTCACCCCTCCACTTT.

The J gene is TRBJ2-1, the V gene TRBV20-1; 8 nucleotides agree with TRBD2. CDR3 size: 14 residues. CDR1 is DFQATT and CDR2 is SNEGSKA in the germline V gene (reference sequence). The V gene end was trimmed by 0 bases and the J gene end by 11 bases; junction bases not matched to a gene: 9. The CDR3 sequence: CSARDLTSEVKQFF. The CDR3 DNA sequence: TGCAGTGCTAGAGATTTGACTAGCGAAGTAAAGCAGTTCTTC.

The V gene is TRBV15, the J gene TRBJ2-1; 7 bases align to TRBD2. Germline lookup yields CDR1 LNHNV and CDR2 YYDKDF (reference sequence). V lost 0 bases and J lost 6; bases outside the gene matches: 5. CDR3 length: 15 residues. The CDR3 region has the DNA TGTGCCACCAGCAGAGAGATCGGCGGGGGCAATGAGCAGTTCTTC. This encodes CATSREIGGGNEQFF.

This chain uses TRBV20-1 with TRBJ2-1; 10 bases align to TRBD1. Trimming took 0 bases from V and 7 from J; bases not matched to a gene: 9. CDR3 length: 16 residues. Germline CDR1 reads DFQATT; CDR2 reads SNEGSKA (reference sequence). CDR3 in amino acids: CSARDARQGAKNEQFF. CDR3 bases: TGCAGTGCTAGAGATGCGCGACAGGGGGCTAAAAATGAGCAGTTCTTC.

The gene calls are TRBV24-1 and TRBJ1-4, with 9 positions matching TRBD1. The germline V gene has CDR1 KGHDR and CDR2 SFDVKD. The length of the CDR3 is 16 residues. The V gene end was trimmed by 4 bases and the J gene end by 3 bases; junction bases not matched to a gene: 5. Here the CDR3 DNA reads TGTGCCACCAGTGACTCGGACAGGGGTGCTAATGAAAAACTGTTTTTT. This codes for CATSDSDRGANEKLFF.

The chain combines TRBV5-1 with TRBJ1-2; 8 bases map to TRBD1. The ends lost 3 bases at V and 4 bases at J; junction bases unmatched: 5. CDR1 is SGHRS and CDR2 is YFSETQ in the germline V gene. The CDR3 length is 14 residues. This chain's CDR3 is CASSSGQGRYGYTF. For the CDR3, the DNA is TGCGCCAGCAGCTCCGGACAGGGTCGCTATGGCTACACCTTC.

This clonotype came up a few times. This sequence joins TRBV28 and TRBJ2-7; D is possibly TRBD1 or TRBD2 (6 bases each). Trimming removed 7 bases from V and 1 base from J, with 29 bases in between. CDR3 size: 19 residues. Germline V gene data show CDR1 as MDHEN and CDR2 as SYDVKM. The chain's CDR3 is CASIQARGRRGTGSYEQYF. The CDR3 bases are TGTGCCAGCATCCAGGCCCGGGGGCGAAGGGGGACGGGTTCCTACGAGCAGTACTTC.

This clonotype has more than one count but fewer than ten. The gene calls are TRBV6-5 and TRBJ2-7; a weak D match, TRBD2 (6 bases). Germline V gene data show CDR1 as MNHEY and CDR2 as SVGAGI. There are 17 residues in the CDR3. Trimming cost V 0 bases and J 0 bases, with 15 bases left between them. The CDR3: CASSYSIQRAVSYEQYF. The CDR3 DNA follows: TGTGCCAGCAGTTACTCGATCCAGCGGGCCGTCTCCTACGAGCAGTACTTC.

V is TRBV7-9 and J is TRBJ1-2; no clear D. This CDR3 has 14 amino acids. CDR1 is SEHNR and CDR2 is FQNEAQ in the germline V gene (reference sequence). V was clipped by 5 bases and J by 0 bases, with 10 bases between them. The CDR3, as DNA: TGTGCCAGCAGCCCAGTGCAAGCTAACTATGGCTACACCTTC. This codes for CASSPVQANYGYTF.

This clonotype was observed a few times. This chain links TRBV7-2 with TRBJ2-7, with D hard to call. The CDR3 extends over 14 amino acids. Germline assignment: CDR1 SGHTA and CDR2 FQGNSA. The V end was cut by 1 base, the J end by 1 base, with 8 bases between. The CDR3 protein is CASSLVSLSYEQYF. CDR3 DNA sequence: TGTGCCAGCAGCTTAGTCAGCCTTTCCTACGAGCAGTACTTC.

The CDR3 reads CASSPGGTGNFYEQYF. CDR3 sequence (DNA): TGTGCCAGCAGCCCCGGCGGGACAGGGAATTTCTACGAGCAGTACTTC. The V call is TRBV7-2, the J call TRBJ2-7, with 9 bases matching TRBD1. Germline V gene data show CDR1 as SGHTA and CDR2 as FQGNSA. The V gene end was trimmed by 5 bases and the J gene end by 3 bases; junction bases not matched to a gene: 11. This CDR3 is built from 16 residues.

This clonotype occurred a few times. The chain combines TRBV5-1 with TRBJ2-1; maybe TRBD1 (5 bases). CDR3 length equals 17 residues. Germline loops: CDR1 SGHRS, CDR2 YFSETQ. The ends were cut back, 0 bases at V and 0 bases at J, with 13 bases in the middle. The chain's CDR3 is CASSLGPRASSYNEQFF. In DNA, the CDR3 is TGCGCCAGCAGCTTGGGACCCAGGGCTAGCTCCTACAATGAGCAGTTCTTC.

This chain links TRBV6-2 or TRBV6-3 with TRBJ1-1, with D hard to call. V was cut by 2 bases and J by 8 bases, with 18 bases left in between. This CDR3 region has 15 residues. The germline CDR1 and CDR2 sequences are MNHEY and SVGEGT. This chain's CDR3 is CASSYDINGPWEAFF. The CDR3 nucleotides read TGTGCCAGCAGTTACGATATCAACGGACCGTGGGAAGCTTTCTTT.

The rearrangement links TRBV5-1 to TRBJ2-3; 10 bases match TRBD1. Germline CDR1 and CDR2: SGHRS and YFSETQ. Trimming removed 4 bases from V and 4 bases from J; junction bases left unmatched: 6. The length of the CDR3 is 15 residues. The CDR3 protein is CASSPSGTGADTQYF. As DNA, the CDR3 is TGCGCCAGCAGCCCATCCGGGACAGGGGCAGATACGCAGTATTTT.

In this sample, this clonotype turned up once. The rearrangement joins TRBV29-1 to TRBJ1-1, with unresolved D. The CDR3 is made up of 12 amino acids. Per germline, CDR1 SQVTM and CDR2 ANQGSEA. Trimming removed 3 bases at V and 5 bases at J, with 10 bases between. The CDR3 loop reads CSVEGRGTEAFF. CDR3 nucleotide sequence: TGCAGCGTTGAGGGGAGAGGGACTGAAGCTTTCTTT.

The chain links TRBV6-1 to TRBJ1-2; D is undetermined. Germline V lookup: CDR1 MNHNS, CDR2 SASEGT. This CDR3 has 15 residues. Trimming left V 6 bases short and J 2 bases short, with 16 bases between. CDR3 DNA sequence: TGTGCCAGCAGCGCGAGTTGGCAGCCAAACTATGGCTACACCTTC. The encoded protein is CASSASWQPNYGYTF.

This clonotype was observed at least ten times. The chain carries TRBV10-1 and TRBJ2-3; unclear D gene. Trimming took 3 bases from V and 5 from J, leaving 15 bases between them. This CDR3 has 15 residues. Germline lookup yields CDR1 WNHNN and CDR2 SYGVQD (reference sequence). The CDR3 nucleotides are TGCGCCAGCAGTGAAAGCAATCTTGGGATAGATACGCAGTATTTT. Its translation: CASSESNLGIDTQYF.

This clonotype was observed many times. This chain links TRBV7-8 with TRBJ2-4; D is ambiguous. This CDR3 comprises 11 residues. The V end lost 6 bases, the J end lost 7 bases, and 7 bases lay between the germline ends. The germline CDR1 and CDR2 sequences are SGHVS and FQNEAQ. The CDR3 here is CASSRSNIQYF. CDR3 nucleotides: TGTGCCAGCAGTCGTTCGAACATTCAGTACTTC.

The chain employs TRBV20-1 and TRBJ2-4; 10 positions match TRBD1. The CDR3 covers 12 residues. Per germline, CDR1 DFQATT and CDR2 SNEGSKA (reference sequence). The ends lost 4 bases at V and 8 bases at J; junction bases unmatched: 2. CDR3 in amino acids: CSANGQGDIQYF. The CDR3 DNA is TGCAGTGCTAACGGACAGGGGGACATTCAGTACTTC.

On this clonotype: It may be a read error: a sequence one base away is much more abundant. The chain combines TRBV12-3 or TRBV12-4 with TRBJ1-5; 7 bases fit TRBD1. The CDR3 loop spans 14 amino acids. Trimming removed 6 bases from V and 3 bases from J; junction bases left unmatched: 5. CDR3 DNA: TGTGCCAGCAGGTTGACAGGGAACAATCAGCCCCAGCATTTT. Its translation: CASRLTGNNQPQHF.

The chain has TRBV15 and TRBJ2-7, with D tentatively TRBD1 (6 bases). CDR3 length: 13 amino acids. V lost 0 bases and J 4 bases, leaving 7 bases between the germline ends. The germline CDR1 and CDR2 sequences are LNHNV and YYDKDF (reference sequence). The CDR3 sequence: CATSREGGYEQYF. As DNA, the CDR3 is TGTGCCACCAGCAGAGAAGGGGGTTACGAGCAGTACTTC.

Only one count was recorded for this clonotype. J is TRBJ2-1 and V is TRBV7-9; tentatively, D is TRBD2 (5 bases). This CDR3 has 13 amino acids. The V end was cut by 5 bases, the J end by 5 bases, with 10 bases between. Germline lookup yields CDR1 SEHNR and CDR2 FQNEAQ (reference sequence). This CDR3 reads CASSPSPHNEQFF. CDR3 nucleotides: TGTGCCAGCAGCCCTAGCCCCCACAATGAGCAGTTCTTC.

This clonotype has at least ten counts. This chain uses TRBV5-1 with TRBJ2-3; D is possibly TRBD2 (5 bases). Trimming took 3 bases from V and 1 from J, leaving 9 bases between them. CDR3 length: 14 amino acids. Germline lookup yields CDR1 SGHRS and CDR2 YFSETQ. The CDR3 protein is CASSSVRGTDTQYF. The CDR3 DNA sequence: TGCGCCAGCAGCTCCGTGAGGGGCACAGATACGCAGTATTTT.

V is TRBV29-1 and J is TRBJ1-1, with TRBD1 as a possible D gene (5 bases). Germline loops: CDR1 SQVTM, CDR2 ANQGSEA. The CDR3 runs to 11 residues. Trimming removed 8 bases at V and 2 bases at J, with 9 bases between. The CDR3 DNA follows: TGCAGCACGGGGGGTAACACTGAAGCTTTCTTT. It is translated as CSTGGNTEAFF. Complete variable domain (other parts from reference TRBV29-1 and TRBJ1-1): SAVISQKPSRDICQRGTSLTIQCQVDSQVTMMFWYRQQPGQSLTLIATANQGSEATYESGFVIDKFPISRPNLTFSTLTVSNMSPEDSSIYLCSTGGNTEAFFGQGTRLTVV.